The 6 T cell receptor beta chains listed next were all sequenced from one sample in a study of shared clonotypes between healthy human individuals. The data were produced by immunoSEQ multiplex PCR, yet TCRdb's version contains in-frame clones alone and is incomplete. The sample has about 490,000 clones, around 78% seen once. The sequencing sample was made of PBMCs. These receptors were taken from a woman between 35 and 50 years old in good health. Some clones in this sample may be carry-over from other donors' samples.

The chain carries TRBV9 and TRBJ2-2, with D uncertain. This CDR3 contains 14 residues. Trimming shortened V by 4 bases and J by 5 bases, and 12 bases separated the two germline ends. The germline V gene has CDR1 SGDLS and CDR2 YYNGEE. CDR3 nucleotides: TGTGCCAGCAGCCCCTCACAACCGACCGGGGAGCTGTTTTTT. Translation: CASSPSQPTGELFF.

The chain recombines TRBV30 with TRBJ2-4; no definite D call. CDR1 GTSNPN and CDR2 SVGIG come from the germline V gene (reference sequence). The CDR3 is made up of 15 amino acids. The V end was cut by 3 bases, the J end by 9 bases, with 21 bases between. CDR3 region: CAWRGRRRSNSIQYF. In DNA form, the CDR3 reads TGTGCCTGGAGGGGCAGGCGGAGAAGTAATTCCATTCAGTACTTC.

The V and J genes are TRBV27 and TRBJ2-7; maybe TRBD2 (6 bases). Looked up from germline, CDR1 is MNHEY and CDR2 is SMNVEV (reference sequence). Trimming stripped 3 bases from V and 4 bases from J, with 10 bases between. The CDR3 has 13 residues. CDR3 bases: TGTGCCAGCAGTTTTGATGGGGGGTACGAGCAGTACTTC. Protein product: CASSFDGGYEQYF.

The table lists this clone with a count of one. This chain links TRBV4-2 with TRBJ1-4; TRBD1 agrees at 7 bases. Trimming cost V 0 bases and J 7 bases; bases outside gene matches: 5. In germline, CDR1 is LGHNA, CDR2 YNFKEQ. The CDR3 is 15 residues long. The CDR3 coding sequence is TGTGCCAGCAGCCAAGAAGGACAGGAGGGTGAAAAACTGTTTTTT. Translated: CASSQEGQEGEKLFF.

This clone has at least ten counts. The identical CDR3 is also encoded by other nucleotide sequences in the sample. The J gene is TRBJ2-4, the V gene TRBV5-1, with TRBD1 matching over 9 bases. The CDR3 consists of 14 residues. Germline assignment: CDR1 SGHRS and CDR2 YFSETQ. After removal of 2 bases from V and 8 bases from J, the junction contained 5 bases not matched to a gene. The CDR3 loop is CASSLTGGSDIQYF. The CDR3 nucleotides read TGCGCCAGCAGCTTAACAGGGGGCTCGGACATTCAGTACTTC.

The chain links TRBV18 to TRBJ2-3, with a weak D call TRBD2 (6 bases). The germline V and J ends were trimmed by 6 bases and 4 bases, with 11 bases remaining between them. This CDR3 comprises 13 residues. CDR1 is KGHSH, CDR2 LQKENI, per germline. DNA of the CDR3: TGTGCCAGCTCCACGTCGGGAGCAGATACGCAGTATTTT. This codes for CASSTSGADTQYF.